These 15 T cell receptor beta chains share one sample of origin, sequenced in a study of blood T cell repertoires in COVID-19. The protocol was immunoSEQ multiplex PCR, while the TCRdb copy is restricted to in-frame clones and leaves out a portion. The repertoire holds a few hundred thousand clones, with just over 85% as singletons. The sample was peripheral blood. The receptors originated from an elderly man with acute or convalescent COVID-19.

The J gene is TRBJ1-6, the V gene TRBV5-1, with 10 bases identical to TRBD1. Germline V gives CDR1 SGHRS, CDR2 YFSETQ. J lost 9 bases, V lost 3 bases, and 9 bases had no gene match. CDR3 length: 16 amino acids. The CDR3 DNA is TGCGCCAGCAGCTACACTGGGACAGGGGAAGGTTCACCCCTCCACTTT. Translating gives CASSYTGTGEGSPLHF. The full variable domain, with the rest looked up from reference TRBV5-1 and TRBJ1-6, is KAGVTQTPRYLIKTRGQQVTLSCSPISGHRSVSWYQQTPGQGLQFLFEYFSETQRNKGNFPGRFSGRQFSNSRSEMNVSTLELGDSALYLCASSYTGTGEGSPLHFGNGTRLTVT.

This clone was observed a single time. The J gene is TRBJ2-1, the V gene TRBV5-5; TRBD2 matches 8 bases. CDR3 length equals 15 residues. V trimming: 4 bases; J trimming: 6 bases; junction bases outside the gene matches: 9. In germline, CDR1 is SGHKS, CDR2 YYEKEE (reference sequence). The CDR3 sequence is CASSRSLAGSNEQFF. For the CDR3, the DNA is TGTGCCAGCAGCCGGTCGCTAGCGGGTTCCAATGAGCAGTTCTTC.

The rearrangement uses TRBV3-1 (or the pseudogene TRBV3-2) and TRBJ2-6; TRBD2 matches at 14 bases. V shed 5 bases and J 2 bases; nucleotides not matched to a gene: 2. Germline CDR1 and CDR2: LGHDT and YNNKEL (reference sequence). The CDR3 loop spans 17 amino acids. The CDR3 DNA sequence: TGTGCCAGCAGCTCGGGACTAGCGGGAGCTGGGGCCAACGTCCTGACTTTC. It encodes CASSSGLAGAGANVLTF.

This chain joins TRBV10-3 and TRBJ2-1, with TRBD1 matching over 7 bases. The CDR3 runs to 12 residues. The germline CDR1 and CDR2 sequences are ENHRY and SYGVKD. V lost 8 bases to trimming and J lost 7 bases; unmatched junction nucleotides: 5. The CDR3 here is CAISTGLNEQFF. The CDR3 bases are TGTGCCATCTCGACAGGGTTGAATGAGCAGTTCTTC.

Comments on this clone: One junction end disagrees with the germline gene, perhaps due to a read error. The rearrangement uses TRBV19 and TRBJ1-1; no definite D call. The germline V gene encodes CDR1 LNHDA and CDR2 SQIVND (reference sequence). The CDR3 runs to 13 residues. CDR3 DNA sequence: TGTGTCAGTACTAGGACTTTGAACACTGAAGCTTTCTTT. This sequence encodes CVSTRTLNTEAFF.

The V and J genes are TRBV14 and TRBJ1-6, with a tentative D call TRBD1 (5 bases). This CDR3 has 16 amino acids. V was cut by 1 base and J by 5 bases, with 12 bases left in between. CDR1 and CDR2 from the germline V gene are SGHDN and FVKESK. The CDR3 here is CASSQGHGTNNSPLHF. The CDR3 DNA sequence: TGTGCCAGCAGCCAAGGGCACGGGACTAATAATTCACCCCTCCACTTT.

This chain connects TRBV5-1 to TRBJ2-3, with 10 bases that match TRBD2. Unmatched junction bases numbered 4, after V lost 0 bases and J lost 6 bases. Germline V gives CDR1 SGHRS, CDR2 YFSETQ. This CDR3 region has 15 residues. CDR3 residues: CASSLASGSSDTQYF. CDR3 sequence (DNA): TGCGCCAGCAGCTTGGCTAGCGGGAGTTCGGATACGCAGTATTTT.

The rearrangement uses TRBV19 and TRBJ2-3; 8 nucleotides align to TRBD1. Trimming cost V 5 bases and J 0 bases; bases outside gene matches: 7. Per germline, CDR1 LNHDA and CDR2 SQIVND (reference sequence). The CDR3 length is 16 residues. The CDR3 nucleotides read TGTGCCAGTAGTCCGGACAGGGAAACTAGCACAGATACGCAGTATTTT. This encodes CASSPDRETSTDTQYF.

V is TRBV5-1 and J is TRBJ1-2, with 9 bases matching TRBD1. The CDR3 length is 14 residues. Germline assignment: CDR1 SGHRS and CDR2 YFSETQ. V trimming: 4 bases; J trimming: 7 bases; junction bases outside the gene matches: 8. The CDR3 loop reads CASSSRTGASGYTF. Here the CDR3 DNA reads TGCGCCAGCAGCAGTAGGACAGGGGCGAGTGGCTACACCTTC.

Here the CDR3 DNA reads TGTGCCAGCACACGACAGGGGGGAAACACCATATATTTT. It yields the protein CASTRQGGNTIYF. J is TRBJ1-3 and V is TRBV2; 8 bases line up with TRBD1. V was clipped by 7 bases and J by 4 bases; unmatched bases: 3. Germline V CDR1 and CDR2: SNHLY, FYNNEI. CDR3 length: 13 amino acids.

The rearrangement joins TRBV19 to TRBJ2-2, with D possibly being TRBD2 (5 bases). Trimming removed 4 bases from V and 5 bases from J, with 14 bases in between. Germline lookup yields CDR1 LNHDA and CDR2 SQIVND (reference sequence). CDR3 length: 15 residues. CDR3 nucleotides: TGTGCCAGTAGTACAAGGGCGCGAGGGACCGGGGAGCTGTTTTTT. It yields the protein CASSTRARGTGELFF.

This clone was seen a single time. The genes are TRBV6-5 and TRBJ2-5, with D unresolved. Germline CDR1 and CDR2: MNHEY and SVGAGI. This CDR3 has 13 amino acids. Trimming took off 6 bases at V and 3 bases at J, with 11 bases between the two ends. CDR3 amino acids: CASSWAGKETQYF. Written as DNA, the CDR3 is TGTGCCAGCAGCTGGGCAGGAAAAGAGACCCAGTACTTC.

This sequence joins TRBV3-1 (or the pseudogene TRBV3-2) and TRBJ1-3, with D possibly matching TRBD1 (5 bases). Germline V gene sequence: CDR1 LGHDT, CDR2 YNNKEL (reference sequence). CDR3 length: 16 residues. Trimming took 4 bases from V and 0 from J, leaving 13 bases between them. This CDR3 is CASSRAVTDSGNTIYF. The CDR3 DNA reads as TGTGCCAGCAGCCGAGCCGTGACAGACTCTGGAAACACCATATATTTT.

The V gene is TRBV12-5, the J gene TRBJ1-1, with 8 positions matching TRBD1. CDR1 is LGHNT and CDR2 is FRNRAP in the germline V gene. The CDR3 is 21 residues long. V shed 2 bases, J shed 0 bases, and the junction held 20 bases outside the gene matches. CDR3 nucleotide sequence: TGTGCTAGTGGTTTGATACAGGGGGGGGTTGGAGTCCTCTTTATGAACACTGAAGCTTTCTTT. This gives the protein CASGLIQGGVGVLFMNTEAFF.

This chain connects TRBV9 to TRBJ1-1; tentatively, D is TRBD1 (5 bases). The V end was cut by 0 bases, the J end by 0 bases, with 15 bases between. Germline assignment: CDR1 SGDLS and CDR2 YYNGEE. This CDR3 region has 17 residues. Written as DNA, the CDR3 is TGTGCCAGCAGCGTAGCGCTTGGGCCGACAGTGAACACTGAAGCTTTCTTT. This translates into CASSVALGPTVNTEAFF.